Presented here are 14 T cell receptor beta chains from one specimen sequenced in a study of blood T cell repertoires in COVID-19. TCRdb's copy holds only in-frame clones and misses some; the assay was immunoSEQ multiplex PCR. The sample lists about 100,000 clones; roughly 88% were seen once. The specimen sequenced was peripheral blood. The receptors were sampled from a human donor in a cohort sampled during active COVID-19.

V gene TRBV4-2 combines with J gene TRBJ1-4; a weak D match, TRBD1 (5 bases). CDR1 LGHNA and CDR2 YNFKEQ come from the germline V gene. There are 17 residues in the CDR3. Trimming removed 0 bases from V and 7 bases from J, with 18 bases in between. The CDR3 DNA reads TGTGCCAGCAGCCAAGACGGGGGAGCAACCCGGGTTGAAAAACTGTTTTTT. Protein sequence: CASSQDGGATRVEKLFF.

This chain links TRBV4-1 with TRBJ2-7; 10 nucleotides align to TRBD2. The CDR3 has 18 residues. Germline CDR1 and CDR2: MGHRA and YSYEKL. V was clipped by 0 bases and J by 2 bases; unmatched bases: 10. The CDR3 sequence: CASSQETLVAGGTYEQYF. CDR3 in DNA: TGCGCCAGCAGCCAAGAAACGTTAGTAGCGGGAGGAACCTACGAGCAGTACTTC.

The chain couples TRBV4-1 to TRBJ1-1, with TRBD1 matching 7 bases. Trimming removed 1 base from V and 1 base from J; junction bases left unmatched: 0. The CDR3 extends over 14 amino acids. CDR1 and CDR2 from the germline V gene are MGHRA and YSYEKL. The CDR3 bases are TGCGCCAGCAGCCAAGGACAGGGGAACACTGAAGCTTTCTTT. Protein product: CASSQGQGNTEAFF.

The chain uses TRBV27 and TRBJ2-7; TRBD2 aligns across 14 bases. The CDR3 covers 15 residues. V dropped 6 bases and J dropped 3; count of bases not matched to a gene: 4. Germline V gene lookup returns CDR1 MNHEY and CDR2 SMNVEV (reference sequence). CDR3: CASRPGLAGGYEQYF. In DNA form, the CDR3 reads TGTGCCAGCAGGCCCGGACTAGCGGGAGGCTACGAGCAGTACTTC.

This rearrangement joins TRBV28 to TRBJ2-3; D is possibly TRBD2 (6 bases). Trimming took 10 bases from V and 3 from J, leaving 11 bases between them. The CDR3 is 12 amino acids. Germline V gene lookup returns CDR1 MDHEN and CDR2 SYDVKM. The CDR3 region is CAIGGLTDTQYF. The CDR3 DNA reads TGTGCCATCGGGGGATTAACAGATACGCAGTATTTT.

The chain joins TRBV2 to TRBJ1-3, with D unclear. The CDR3 is 14 amino acids. The ends were cut back, 4 bases at V and 0 bases at J, with 7 bases in the middle. CDR1 is SNHLY and CDR2 is FYNNEI in the germline V gene. The CDR3 nucleotides are TGTGCCAGCAGTGGGCAGTACTCTGGAAACACCATATATTTT. Protein product: CASSGQYSGNTIYF.

Regarding this clone: The sample has other DNA sequences that encode this CDR3 too. This chain joins TRBV3-1 (or the pseudogene TRBV3-2) and TRBJ1-1; D is unresolved. This CDR3 has 13 amino acids. The germline V gene encodes CDR1 LGHDT and CDR2 YNNKEL (reference sequence). V lost 4 bases to trimming and J lost 8 bases, with 14 bases between them. CDR3 DNA: TGTGCCAGCAGCCCTTCGCGGGTCACCGAAGCTTTCTTT. Encoded protein: CASSPSRVTEAFF.

The chain has TRBV2 and TRBJ1-6, with TRBD1 matching 7 bases. The ends lost 5 bases at V and 7 bases at J; junction bases unmatched: 5. There are 14 residues in the CDR3. Per germline, CDR1 SNHLY and CDR2 FYNNEI. CDR3 DNA: TGTGCCAGCAGTAGACAGGGAATGAATTCACCCCTCCACTTT. Translating gives CASSRQGMNSPLHF.

The chain has TRBV11-1 and TRBJ2-7; a weak D match, TRBD2 (6 bases). Trimming took 5 bases from V and 4 from J, leaving 15 bases between them. The CDR3 totals 14 residues. Germline CDR1 is SGHAT and CDR2 is FQDESV (reference sequence). The chain's CDR3 is CASSPRGGVYEQYF. CDR3 bases: TGTGCCAGCAGCCCCCGTGGAGGGGTGTACGAGCAGTACTTC.

The count of this clone is one. The chain links TRBV4-3 to TRBJ2-3; tentatively, D is TRBD2 (5 bases). The germline V gene has CDR1 LGHNA and CDR2 YSLEER. With 4 bases removed from V and 3 bases from J, the gap between germline ends came to 14 bases. CDR3 length: 15 amino acids. The CDR3 here is CASSPTPRRTDTQYF. CDR3 nucleotides: TGCGCCAGCAGCCCTACACCTAGGAGGACAGATACGCAGTATTTT.

The chain employs TRBV7-2 and TRBJ2-7, with TRBD1 identical over 9 bases. Trimming at V came to 5 bases and at J to 4 bases, leaving 9 bases not matched to a gene. Germline V gives CDR1 SGHTA, CDR2 FQGNSA. There are 15 residues in the CDR3. The CDR3, as DNA: TGTGCCAGCAGCCGCCCGGGACAGGGCTTTTACGAGCAGTACTTC. This sequence encodes CASSRPGQGFYEQYF.

V is TRBV7-3 and J is TRBJ2-5; TRBD2 might be the D (6 bases). The germline gives CDR1 SGHTA, CDR2 FQGTGA. The CDR3 sequence is 15 residues long. V lost 5 bases and J 0 bases, leaving 13 bases between the germline ends. The CDR3 DNA reads as TGTGCCAGCAGCCCCCATTCTAGCGACCAAGAGACCCAGTACTTC. It specifies CASSPHSSDQETQYF.

The CDR3 loop is CASSLGGGGTQYF. The CDR3 DNA is TGTGCCAGCAGCTTAGGTGGGGGAGGTACGCAGTATTTT. This chain uses TRBV7-9 with TRBJ2-3; a possible D gene is TRBD2 (6 bases). The CDR3 runs 13 residues. The V end lost 1 base, the J end lost 8 bases, and 10 bases lay between the germline ends. Germline V lookup: CDR1 SEHNR, CDR2 FQNEAQ (reference sequence). Full variable domain (outside the CDR3, taken from reference TRBV7-9 and TRBJ2-3): DTGVSQNPRHKITKRGQNVTFRCDPISEHNRLYWYRQTLGQGPEFLTYFQNEAQLEKSRLLSDRFSAERPKGSFSTLEIQRTEQGDSAMYLCASSLGGGGTQYFGPGTRLTVL.

This chain uses TRBV6-1 with TRBJ2-7; weak D call: TRBD1 (5 bases). V dropped 3 bases and J dropped 0 bases, with 12 bases sitting between them. The CDR3 totals 15 residues. Germline CDR1 and CDR2: MNHNS and SASEGT. The CDR3 spells CASSEGRTYSYEQYF. The CDR3 nucleotides read TGTGCCAGCAGTGAGGGGCGGACGTACTCCTACGAGCAGTACTTC.